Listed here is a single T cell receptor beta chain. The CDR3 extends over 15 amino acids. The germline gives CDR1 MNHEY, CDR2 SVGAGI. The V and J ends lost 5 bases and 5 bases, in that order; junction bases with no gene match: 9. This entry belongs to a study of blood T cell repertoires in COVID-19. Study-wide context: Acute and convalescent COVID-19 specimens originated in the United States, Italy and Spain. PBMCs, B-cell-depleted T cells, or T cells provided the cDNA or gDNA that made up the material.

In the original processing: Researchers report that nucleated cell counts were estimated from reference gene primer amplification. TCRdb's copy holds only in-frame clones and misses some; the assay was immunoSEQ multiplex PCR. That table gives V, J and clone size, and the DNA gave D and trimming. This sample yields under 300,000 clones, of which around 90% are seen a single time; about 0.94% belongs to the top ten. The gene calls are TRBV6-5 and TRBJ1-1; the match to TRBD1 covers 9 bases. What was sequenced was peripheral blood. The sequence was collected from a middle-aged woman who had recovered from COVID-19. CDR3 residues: CASSLWDRVGTEAFF. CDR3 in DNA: TGTGCCAGCAGTCTTTGGGACAGGGTGGGTACTGAAGCTTTCTTT.